Listed below are T cell receptor beta chains from one sample, sequenced in a study of shared clonotypes between healthy human individuals. Sequenced by immunoSEQ multiplex PCR; TCRdb stores in-frame clones only, minus some. The sample consists of about 680,000 clones, about 92% of them appearing once. The specimen was naive CD8+ T cells sorted from blood. Receptor source: a man aged 25-45 years in good health. The CDR3 runs from the conserved cysteine through the conserved F or W. D genes are given only for firm matches.

D gene	V gene	J gene	CDR3 DNA	CDR3 protein
NA	TRBV6-6	TRBJ2-1	TGTGCCAGCAGTTACTCGATACAGGCCTCGGTCAATGAGCAGTTCTTC	CASSYSIQASVNEQFF
NA	TRBV7-2	TRBJ2-3	TGTGCCAGCAGCCTTAGCGAGACAGCCGCCACAGATACGCAGTATTTT	CASSLSETAATDTQYF
NA	TRBV7-9	TRBJ2-1	TGTGCCAGCAGCTTTGATGGGGGTGAGCAGTTCTTC	CASSFDGGEQFF
NA	TRBV7-2	TRBJ1-2	TGTGCCAGCAGCTTAGGGGGGGACTATGGCTACACCTTC	CASSLGGDYGYTF
NA	TRBV6-1	TRBJ1-2	TGTGCCAGCCAGGAGGAATTCGCCATCGATGGCTACACCTTC	CASQEEFAIDGYTF
NA	TRBV21-1	TRBJ2-7	TGTGCCAGCAGCACGCACACTACGGACACAGCCTACGAGCAGTACTTC	CASSTHTTDTAYEQYF
NA	TRBV7-9	TRBJ2-1	TGTGCCAGCAGCGTGCAGGCGGGGTCTCATAGCTCCTACAATGAGCAGTTCTTC	CASSVQAGSHSSYNEQFF
NA	TRBV7-9	TRBJ1-1	TGTGCCAGCAGCTCATTGGGGAGAGGGGGGAACACTGAAGCTTTCTTT	CASSSLGRGGNTEAFF
TRBD2	TRBV7-6	TRBJ2-1	TGTGCCAGCAGCTTAAGGGGTGCGGGAGTTGGGAATGAGCAGTTCTTC	CASSLRGAGVGNEQFF
NA	TRBV19	TRBJ2-7	TGTGCCAGTAGTCTGGACAGCTCCTACGAGCAGTACTTC	CASSLDSSYEQYF
NA	TRBV9	TRBJ2-2	TGTGCCAGCAGCAGGGCGAACACCGGGGAGCTGTTTTTT	CASSRANTGELFF
TRBD2	TRBV5-1	TRBJ2-1	TGCGCCAGCAGCTGGGGGGCGGGAGGGCCGGTCTACAATGAGCAGTTCTTC	CASSWGAGGPVYNEQFF
TRBD2	TRBV6-6	TRBJ2-7	TGTGCCAGCAGTTACACGGGACTAGCGGGAGTTGAGCAGTACTTC	CASSYTGLAGVEQYF
TRBD1	TRBV15	TRBJ2-7	TGTGCCACCAGCAGAGTGGGACAGGGGGGGGAGTACGATCAGTACTTC	CATSRVGQGGEYDQYF
TRBD1	TRBV9	TRBJ2-7	TGTGCCAGCAGTCCGGGACAGGGGGCCTACGAGCAGTACTTC	CASSPGQGAYEQYF
TRBD1	TRBV11-3	TRBJ2-2	TGTGCCAGCAGCCCCGGGACAGGCGACGGGGAGCTGTTTTTT	CASSPGTGDGELFF
NA	TRBV27	TRBJ2-1	TGTGCCAGCAGTTTGGACCCGAATGAGCAGTTCTTC	CASSLDPNEQFF
NA	TRBV11-2	TRBJ2-3	TGTGCCAGCAGCTTTCGCTCCACTAGCACAGATACGCAGTATTTT	CASSFRSTSTDTQYF
NA	TRBV29-1	TRBJ2-2	TGCAGCGCGACGGGACATTTCACCGGGGAGCTGTTTTTT	CSATGHFTGELFF
NA	TRBV28	TRBJ2-7	TGTGCCAGCAGTTACCCCACCAGACGAGACTCCTACGAGCAGTACTTC	CASSYPTRRDSYEQYF
TRBD2	TRBV7-9	TRBJ2-7	TGTGCCAGCAGCTTACTGACGGGGGGAGAATACTACGAGCAGTACTTC	CASSLLTGGEYYEQYF
NA	TRBV27	TRBJ2-1	TGTGCCAGCAGTTTATCACCTGACAGAAGCTCCTACAATGAGCAGTTCTTC	CASSLSPDRSSYNEQFF
NA	TRBV2	TRBJ2-5	TGTGCCAGCAGTGAAGCGCTAACGGAATTTGCGGGACATCAGTACTTC	CASSEALTEFAGHQYF